Reported below is one T cell receptor (beta chain). The sample belongs to a study of T cell changes during pregnancy in multiple sclerosis. Using immunoSEQ multiplex PCR, the repertoire was profiled, and TCRdb retains in-frame clones only, with some absent. The data contain 65,000 to 75,000 clones, about 92% of them singletons. Trimming took 2 bases from V and 4 from J; bases not matched to a gene: 2. Per the germline V gene, CDR1 is SGHRS and CDR2 is YFSETQ. This CDR3 has 14 amino acids. The V and J genes are TRBV5-1 and TRBJ1-1; 10 positions match TRBD1. This receptor was taken from a female donor in good health, enrolled as a control in a pregnancy study. The sample was CD8+ T cells from peripheral blood mononuclear cells, taken in the third trimester of pregnancy. The DNA for the CDR3 is TGCGCCAGCAGCTTATGGACAGGGGGCACTGAAGCTTTCTTT. This translates into CASSLWTGGTEAFF.